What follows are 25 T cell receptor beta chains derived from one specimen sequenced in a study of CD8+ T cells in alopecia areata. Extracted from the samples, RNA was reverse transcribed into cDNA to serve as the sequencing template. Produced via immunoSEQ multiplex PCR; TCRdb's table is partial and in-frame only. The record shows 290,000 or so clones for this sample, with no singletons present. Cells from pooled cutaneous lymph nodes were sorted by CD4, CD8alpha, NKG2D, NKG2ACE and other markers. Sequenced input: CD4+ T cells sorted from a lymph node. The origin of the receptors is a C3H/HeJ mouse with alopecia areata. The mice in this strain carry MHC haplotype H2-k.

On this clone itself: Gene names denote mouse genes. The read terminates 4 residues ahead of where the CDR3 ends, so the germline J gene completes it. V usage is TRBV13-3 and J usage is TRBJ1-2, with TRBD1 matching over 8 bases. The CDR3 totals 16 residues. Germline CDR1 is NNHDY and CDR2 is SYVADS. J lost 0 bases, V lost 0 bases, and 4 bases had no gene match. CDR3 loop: CASSDGRDRTNSDYTF. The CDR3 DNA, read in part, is TGTGCCAGCAGTGATGGAAGGGACAGGACAAACTCC.

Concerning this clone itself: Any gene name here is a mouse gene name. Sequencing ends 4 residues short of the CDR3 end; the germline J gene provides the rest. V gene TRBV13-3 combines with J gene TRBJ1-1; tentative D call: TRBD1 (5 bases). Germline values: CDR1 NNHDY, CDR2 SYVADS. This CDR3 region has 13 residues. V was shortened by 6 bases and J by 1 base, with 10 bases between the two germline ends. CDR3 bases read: TGTGCCAGCACCGAGAGGGGGAACACA. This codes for CASTERGNT. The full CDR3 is CASTERGNTEVFF.

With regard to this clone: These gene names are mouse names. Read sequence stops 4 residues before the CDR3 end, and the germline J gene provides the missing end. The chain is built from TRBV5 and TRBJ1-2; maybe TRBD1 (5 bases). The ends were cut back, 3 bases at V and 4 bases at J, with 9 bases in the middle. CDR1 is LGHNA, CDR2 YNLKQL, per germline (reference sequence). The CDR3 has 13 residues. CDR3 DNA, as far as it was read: TGTGCCAGCAGCCAGGGGGAGGGCTCC. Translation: CASSQGEGS. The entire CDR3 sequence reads CASSQGEGSDYTF.

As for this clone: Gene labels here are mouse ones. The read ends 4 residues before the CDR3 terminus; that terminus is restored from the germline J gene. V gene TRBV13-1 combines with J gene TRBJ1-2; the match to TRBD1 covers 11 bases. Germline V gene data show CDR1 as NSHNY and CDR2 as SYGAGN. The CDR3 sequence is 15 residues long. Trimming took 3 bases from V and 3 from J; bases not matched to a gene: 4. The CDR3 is CASSGGTGGYSDYTF. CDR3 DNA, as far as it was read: TGTGCCAGCAGTGGAGGGACAGGGGGATACTCC.

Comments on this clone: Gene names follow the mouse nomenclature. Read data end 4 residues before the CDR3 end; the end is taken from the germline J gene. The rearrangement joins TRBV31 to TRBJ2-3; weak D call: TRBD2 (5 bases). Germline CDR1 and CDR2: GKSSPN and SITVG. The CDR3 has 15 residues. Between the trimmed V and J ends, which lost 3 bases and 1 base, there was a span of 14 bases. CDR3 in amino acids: CAWSPAWGGAETLYF. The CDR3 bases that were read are TGTGCCTGGAGCCCGGCTTGGGGTGGTGCAGAA.

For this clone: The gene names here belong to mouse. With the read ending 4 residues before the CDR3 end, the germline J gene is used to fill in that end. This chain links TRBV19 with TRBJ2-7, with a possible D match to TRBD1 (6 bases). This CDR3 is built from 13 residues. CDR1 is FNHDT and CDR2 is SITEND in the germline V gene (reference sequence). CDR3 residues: CASSAGTLDEQYF. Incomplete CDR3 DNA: TGTGCCAGCAGTGCCGGGACATTGGAT.

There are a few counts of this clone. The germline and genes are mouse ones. The CDR3 loop is CASSIRGTNSDYTF. Incomplete CDR3 DNA: TGTGCCAGCAGTATAAGGGGGACAAACTCC. The chain has TRBV19 and TRBJ1-2, with D maybe TRBD1 (6 bases). The read stops 4 residues short of the end of the CDR3; the missing end is completed from the germline J gene. V lost 1 base and J lost 0, with 7 bases in between. CDR3 length: 14 amino acids. Germline-derived CDR1 and CDR2 are FNHDT and SITEND (reference sequence).

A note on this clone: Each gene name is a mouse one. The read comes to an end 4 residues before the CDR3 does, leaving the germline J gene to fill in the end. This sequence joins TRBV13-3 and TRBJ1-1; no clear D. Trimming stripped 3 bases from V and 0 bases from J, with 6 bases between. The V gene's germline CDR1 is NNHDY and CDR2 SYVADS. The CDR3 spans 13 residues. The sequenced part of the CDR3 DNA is TGTGCCAGCAGTGGTGCTGCAAACACA. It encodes CASSGAANT. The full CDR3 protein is CASSGAANTEVFF.

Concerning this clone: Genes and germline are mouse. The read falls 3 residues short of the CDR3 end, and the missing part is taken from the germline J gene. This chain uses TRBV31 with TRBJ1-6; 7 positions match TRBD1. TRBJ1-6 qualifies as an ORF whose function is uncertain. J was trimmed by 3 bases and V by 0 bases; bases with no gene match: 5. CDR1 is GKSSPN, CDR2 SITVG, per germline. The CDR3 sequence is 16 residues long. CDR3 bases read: TGTGCCTGGAGTCTACGAGGGACAGACTATAATTCGCCC. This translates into CAWSLRGTDYNSP. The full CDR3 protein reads CAWSLRGTDYNSPLYF.

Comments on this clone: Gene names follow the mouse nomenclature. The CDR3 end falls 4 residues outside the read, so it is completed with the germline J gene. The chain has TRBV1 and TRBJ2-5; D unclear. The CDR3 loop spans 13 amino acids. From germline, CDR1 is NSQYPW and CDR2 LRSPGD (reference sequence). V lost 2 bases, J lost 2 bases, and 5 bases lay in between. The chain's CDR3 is CTCSAPAQDTQYF. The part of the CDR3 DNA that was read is TGCACCTGCAGTGCACCTGCCCAAGAC.

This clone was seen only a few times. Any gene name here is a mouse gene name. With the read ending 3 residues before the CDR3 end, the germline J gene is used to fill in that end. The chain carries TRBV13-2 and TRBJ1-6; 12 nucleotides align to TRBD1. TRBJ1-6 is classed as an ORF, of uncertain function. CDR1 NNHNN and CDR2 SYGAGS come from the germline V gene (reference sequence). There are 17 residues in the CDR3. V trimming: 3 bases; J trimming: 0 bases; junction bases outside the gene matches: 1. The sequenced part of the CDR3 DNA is TGTGCCAGCGGTGGGGACAGGGGGCCTTCCTATAATTCGCCC. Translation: CASGGDRGPSYNSP. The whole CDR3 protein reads CASGGDRGPSYNSPLYF.

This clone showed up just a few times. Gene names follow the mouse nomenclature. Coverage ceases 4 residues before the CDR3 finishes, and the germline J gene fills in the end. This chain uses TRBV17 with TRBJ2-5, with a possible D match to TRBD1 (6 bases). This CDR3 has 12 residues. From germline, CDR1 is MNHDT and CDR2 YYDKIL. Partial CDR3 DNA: TGTGCTAGCAGGCACAGGGTAGAC. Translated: CASRHRVD. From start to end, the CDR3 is CASRHRVDTQYF.

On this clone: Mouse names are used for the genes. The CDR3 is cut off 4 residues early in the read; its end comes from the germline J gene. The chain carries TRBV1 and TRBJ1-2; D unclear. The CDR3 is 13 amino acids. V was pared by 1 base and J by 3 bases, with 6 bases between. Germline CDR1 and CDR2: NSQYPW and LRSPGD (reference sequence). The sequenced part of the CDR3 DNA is TGCACCTGCAGTGCAGCCAGAGACTCC. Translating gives CTCSAARDS. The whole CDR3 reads CTCSAARDSDYTF.

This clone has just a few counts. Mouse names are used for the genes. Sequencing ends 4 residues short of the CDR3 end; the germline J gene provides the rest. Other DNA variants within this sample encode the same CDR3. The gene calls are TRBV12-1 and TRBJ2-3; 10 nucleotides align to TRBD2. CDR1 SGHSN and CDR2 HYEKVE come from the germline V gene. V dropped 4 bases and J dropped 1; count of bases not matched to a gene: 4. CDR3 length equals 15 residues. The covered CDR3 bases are TGTGCCAGCTCCCTTACTGGGGGGGGTGCAGAA. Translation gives CASSLTGGGAE. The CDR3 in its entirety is CASSLTGGGAETLYF.

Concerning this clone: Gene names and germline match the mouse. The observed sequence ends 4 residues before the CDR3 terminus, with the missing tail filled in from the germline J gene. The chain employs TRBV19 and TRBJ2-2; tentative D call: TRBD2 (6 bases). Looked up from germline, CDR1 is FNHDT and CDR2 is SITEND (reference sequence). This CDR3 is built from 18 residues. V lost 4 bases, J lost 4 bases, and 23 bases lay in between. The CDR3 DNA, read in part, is TGTGCCAGCAGTCCTCCGGGACTTTCCTTTTTGGCCACCGGG. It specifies CASSPPGLSFLATG. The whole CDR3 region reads CASSPPGLSFLATGQLYF.

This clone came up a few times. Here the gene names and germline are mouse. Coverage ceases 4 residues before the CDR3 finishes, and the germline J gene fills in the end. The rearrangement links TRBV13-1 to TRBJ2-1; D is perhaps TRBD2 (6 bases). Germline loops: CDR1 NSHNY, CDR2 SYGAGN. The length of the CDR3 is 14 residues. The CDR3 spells CASSDVGLGAEQFF. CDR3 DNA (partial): TGTGCCAGCAGTGATGTGGGTCTGGGGGCT.

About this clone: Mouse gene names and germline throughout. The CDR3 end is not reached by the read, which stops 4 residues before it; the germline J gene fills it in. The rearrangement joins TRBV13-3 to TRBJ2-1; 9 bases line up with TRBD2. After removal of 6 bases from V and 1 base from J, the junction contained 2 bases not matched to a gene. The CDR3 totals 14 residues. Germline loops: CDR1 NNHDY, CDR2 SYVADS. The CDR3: CASKTGGNYAEQFF. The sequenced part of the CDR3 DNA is TGTGCCAGCAAAACTGGGGGGAACTATGCT.

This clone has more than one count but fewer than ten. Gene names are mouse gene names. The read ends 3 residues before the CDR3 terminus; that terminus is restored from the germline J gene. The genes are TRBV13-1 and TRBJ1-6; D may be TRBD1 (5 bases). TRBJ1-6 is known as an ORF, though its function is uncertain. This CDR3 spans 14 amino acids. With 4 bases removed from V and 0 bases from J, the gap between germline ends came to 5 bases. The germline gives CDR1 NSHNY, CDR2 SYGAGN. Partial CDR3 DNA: TGTGCCAGCAGTAGGGGTTCCTATAATTCGCCC. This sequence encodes CASSRGSYNSP. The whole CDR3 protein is CASSRGSYNSPLYF.

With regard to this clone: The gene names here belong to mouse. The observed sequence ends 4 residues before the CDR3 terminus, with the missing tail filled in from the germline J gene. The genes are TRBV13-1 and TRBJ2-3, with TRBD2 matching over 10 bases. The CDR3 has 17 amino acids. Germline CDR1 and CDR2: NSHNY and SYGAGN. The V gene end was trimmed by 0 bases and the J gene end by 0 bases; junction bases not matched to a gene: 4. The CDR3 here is CASSDDGTGDSAETLYF. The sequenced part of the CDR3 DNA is TGTGCCAGCAGTGATGACGGGACTGGGGATAGTGCAGAA.

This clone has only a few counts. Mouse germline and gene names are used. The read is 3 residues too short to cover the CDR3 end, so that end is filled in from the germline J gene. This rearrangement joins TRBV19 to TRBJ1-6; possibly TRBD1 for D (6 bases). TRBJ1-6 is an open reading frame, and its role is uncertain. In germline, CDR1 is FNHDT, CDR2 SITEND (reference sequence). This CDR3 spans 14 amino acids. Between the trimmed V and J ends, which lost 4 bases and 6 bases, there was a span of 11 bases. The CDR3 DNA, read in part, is TGTGCCAGCAGTCCCCAGGGGTTTAATTCGCCC. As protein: CASSPQGFNSP. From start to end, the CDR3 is CASSPQGFNSPLYF.

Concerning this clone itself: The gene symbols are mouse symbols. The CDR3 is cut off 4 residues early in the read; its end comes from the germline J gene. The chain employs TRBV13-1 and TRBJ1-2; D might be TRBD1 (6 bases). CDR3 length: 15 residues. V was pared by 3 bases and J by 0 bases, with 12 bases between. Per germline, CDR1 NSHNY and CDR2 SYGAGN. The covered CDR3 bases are TGTGCCAGCAGTGCCCACAGGGAGGCAAACTCC. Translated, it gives CASSAHREANS. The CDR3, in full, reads CASSAHREANSDYTF.

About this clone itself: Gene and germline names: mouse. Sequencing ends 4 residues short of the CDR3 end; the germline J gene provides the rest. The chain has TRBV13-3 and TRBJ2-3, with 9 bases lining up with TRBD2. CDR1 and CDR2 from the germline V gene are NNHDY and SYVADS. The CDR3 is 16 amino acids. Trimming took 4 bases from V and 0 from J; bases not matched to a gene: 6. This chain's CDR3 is CASSPGLGFSAETLYF. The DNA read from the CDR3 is TGTGCCAGCAGTCCGGGACTGGGCTTTAGTGCAGAA.

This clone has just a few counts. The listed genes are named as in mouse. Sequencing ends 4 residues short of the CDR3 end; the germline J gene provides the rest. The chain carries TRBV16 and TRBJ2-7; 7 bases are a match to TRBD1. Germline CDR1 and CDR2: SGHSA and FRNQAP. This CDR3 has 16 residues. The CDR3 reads CASSLDFGDREYEQYF. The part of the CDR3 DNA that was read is TGTGCAAGCAGCTTAGATTTCGGGGACAGAGAGTAT.

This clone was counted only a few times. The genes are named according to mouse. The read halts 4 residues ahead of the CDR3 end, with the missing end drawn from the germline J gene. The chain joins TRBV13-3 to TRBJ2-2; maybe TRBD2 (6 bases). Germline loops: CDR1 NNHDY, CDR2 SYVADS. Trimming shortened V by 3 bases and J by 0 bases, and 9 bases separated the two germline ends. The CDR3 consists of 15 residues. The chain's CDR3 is CASSVGVANTGQLYF. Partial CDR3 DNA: TGTGCCAGCAGTGTGGGGGTTGCAAACACCGGG. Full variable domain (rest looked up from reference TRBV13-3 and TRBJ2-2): EAAVTQSPRSKVAVTGGKVTLSCHQTNNHDYMYWYRQDTGHGLRLIHYSYVADSTEKGDIPDGYKASRPSQENFSLILELASLSQTAVYFCASSVGVANTGQLYFGEGSKLTVL.

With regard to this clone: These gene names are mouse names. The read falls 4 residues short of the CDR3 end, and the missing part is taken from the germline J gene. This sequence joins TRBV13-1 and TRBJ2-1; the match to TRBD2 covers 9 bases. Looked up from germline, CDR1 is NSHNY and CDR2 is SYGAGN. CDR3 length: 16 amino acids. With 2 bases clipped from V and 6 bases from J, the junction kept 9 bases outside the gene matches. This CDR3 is CASSDPRLGVFAEQFF. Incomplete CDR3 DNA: TGTGCCAGCAGTGACCCCCGACTGGGGGTCTTTGCT.